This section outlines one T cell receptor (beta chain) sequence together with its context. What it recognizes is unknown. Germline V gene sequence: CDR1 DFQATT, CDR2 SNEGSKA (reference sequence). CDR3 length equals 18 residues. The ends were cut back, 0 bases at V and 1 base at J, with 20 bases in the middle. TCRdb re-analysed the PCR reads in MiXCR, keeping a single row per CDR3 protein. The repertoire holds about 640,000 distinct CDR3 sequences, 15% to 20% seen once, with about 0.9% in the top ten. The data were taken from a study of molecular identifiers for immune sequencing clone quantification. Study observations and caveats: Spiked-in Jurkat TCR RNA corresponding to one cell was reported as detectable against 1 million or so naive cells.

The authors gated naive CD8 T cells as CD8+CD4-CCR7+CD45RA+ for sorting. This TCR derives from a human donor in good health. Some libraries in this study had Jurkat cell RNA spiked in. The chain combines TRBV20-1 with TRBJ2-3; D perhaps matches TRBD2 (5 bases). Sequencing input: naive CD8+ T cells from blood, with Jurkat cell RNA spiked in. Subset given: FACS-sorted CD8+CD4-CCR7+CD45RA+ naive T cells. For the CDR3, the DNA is TGCAGTGCTAGAGATAACTCAATCGGTTATAGCGGCACAGATACGCAGTATTTT. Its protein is CSARDNSIGYSGTDTQYF.